This T cell receptor (beta chain) was identified during a study of post-analysis software for immune sequencing data. Study findings and constraints: Analysis by F measure revealed that same-batch samples clustered strongly together. Multiple sclerosis patients had significantly lower normalized Chao1 diversity than controls. Among roughly five TRBV segments more frequent in patients than controls were TRBV5-6, TRBV5-1 and TRBV20-1.

This clonotype was detected only a few times. The antigen is not known. Prepared libraries of TCR beta cDNA carried unique molecular identifiers. From around 1 to 10 million T cells, 400,000 to 500,000 cDNA molecules were obtained. TCRdb re-derived calls from the PCR reads in MiXCR, one entry per CDR3 protein. The repertoire includes around 710,000 distinct CDR3 sequences, roughly 50% of them detected once, and roughly 5.2% sits in the top ten. CDR1 MNHEY and CDR2 SMNVEV come from the germline V gene (reference sequence). Trimming took 6 bases from V and 5 from J, leaving 16 bases between them. CDR3 length equals 14 residues.

The sequenced sample consisted of blood. The chain is built from TRBV27 and TRBJ2-5; D might be TRBD2 (5 bases). The TCR comes from a girl between 10 and 17 years old with multiple sclerosis. CDR3 nucleotides: TGTGCCAGCAGCCCCCGGACCCGAGGGGAGACCCAGTACTTC. Translated: CASSPRTRGETQYF.